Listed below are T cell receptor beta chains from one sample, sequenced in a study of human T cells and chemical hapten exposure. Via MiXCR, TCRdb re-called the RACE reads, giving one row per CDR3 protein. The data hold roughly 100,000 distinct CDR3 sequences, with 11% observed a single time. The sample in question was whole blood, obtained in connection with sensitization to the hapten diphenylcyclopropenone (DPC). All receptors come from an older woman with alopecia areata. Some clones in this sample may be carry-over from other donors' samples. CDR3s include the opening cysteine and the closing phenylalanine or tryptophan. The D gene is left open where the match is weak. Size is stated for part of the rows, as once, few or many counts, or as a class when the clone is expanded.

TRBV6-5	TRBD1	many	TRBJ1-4	CASSYSPPGGNEKLFF	TGTGCCAGCAGTTACTCCCCCCCAGGGGGTAATGAAAAACTGTTTTTT
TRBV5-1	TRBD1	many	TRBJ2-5	CASSFRDRGQETQYF	TGCGCCAGCAGCTTCAGGGACAGGGGACAAGAGACCCAGTACTTC
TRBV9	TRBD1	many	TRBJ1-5	CASSIGGYQPQHF	TGTGCCAGCAGCATAGGGGGCTATCAGCCCCAGCATTTT
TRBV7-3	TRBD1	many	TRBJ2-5	CASSLTTGNQETQYF	TGTGCCAGCAGCTTAACGACAGGGAACCAAGAGACCCAGTACTTC
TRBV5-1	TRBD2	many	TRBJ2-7	CASSLARASGGYEQYF	TGCGCCAGCAGCTTGGCCCGGGCTAGCGGGGGCTACGAGCAGTACTTC
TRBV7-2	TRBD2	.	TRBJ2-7	CASSALAGVYEQYF	TGTGCCAGCAGCGCCCTAGCGGGGGTCTACGAGCAGTACTTC
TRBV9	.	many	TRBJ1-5	CASLGDNQPQHF	TGTGCCAGCTTAGGGGACAATCAGCCCCAGCATTTT
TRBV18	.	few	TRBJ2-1	CASSPQNSYNEQFF	TGTGCCAGCTCACCACAAAACAGCTACAATGAGCAGTTCTTC
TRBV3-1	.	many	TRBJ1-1	CASNRGGVGAEAFF	TGTGCCAGCAACCGGGGAGGGGTCGGCGCTGAAGCTTTCTTT
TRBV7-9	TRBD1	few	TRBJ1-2	CASQLPGQGNYGYTF	TGTGCCAGCCAGCTTCCGGGACAGGGGAACTATGGCTACACCTTC
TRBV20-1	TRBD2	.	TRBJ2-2	CSASARAGDSTGELFF	TGCAGTGCTAGTGCGAGGGCGGGGGATTCCACCGGGGAGCTGTTTTTT